One and the same sample provided the 18 T cell receptor beta chains below, sequenced in a study of cytomegalovirus exposure and HLA in healthy donors. A multiplex PCR was run with 60 Vbeta primers and 13 Jbeta primers. The method was immunoSEQ multiplex PCR; TCRdb's version includes in-frame clones alone and lacks a portion of them. The repertoire holds 150,000 to 180,000 clones, with nearly 80% as singletons. The sample taken for sequencing was PBMCs. The origin of the receptors is a man in his thirties or forties in good health and CMV-seropositive.

The V and J genes are TRBV2 and TRBJ2-2; 9 nucleotides line up with TRBD2. Germline V gene data show CDR1 as SNHLY and CDR2 as FYNNEI. J was trimmed by 6 bases and V by 3 bases; bases with no gene match: 5. The CDR3 totals 15 residues. The DNA of the CDR3 is TGTGCCAGCAGTGAGCTAGCGGGAATGGCCGGGGAGCTGTTTTTT. Translating gives CASSELAGMAGELFF.

The gene calls are TRBV28 and TRBJ2-7; 7 bases are shared with TRBD2. CDR3 length: 12 amino acids. The germline V gene has CDR1 MDHEN and CDR2 SYDVKM. J gave up 4 bases and V 10 bases, and 7 bases lay outside the gene matches. This CDR3 reads CATGGAGYEQYF. Written as DNA, the CDR3 is TGTGCCACCGGGGGAGCGGGGTACGAGCAGTACTTC. The complete variable domain, with remaining parts taken from reference TRBV28 and TRBJ2-7, reads DVKVTQSSRYLVKRTGEKVFLECVQDMDHENMFWYRQDPGLGLRLIYFSYDVKMKEKGDIPEGYSVSREKKERFSLILESASTNQTSMYLCATGGAGYEQYFGPGTRLTVT.

The rearrangement links TRBV30 to TRBJ1-1, with D possibly being TRBD1 (5 bases). Trimming stripped 4 bases from V and 4 bases from J, with 19 bases between. Germline CDR1 reads GTSNPN; CDR2 reads SVGIG (reference sequence). The CDR3 spans 15 residues. CDR3 in amino acids: CAWKKGVVFSTEAFF. CDR3 bases: TGTGCCTGGAAAAAAGGGGTGGTTTTCAGCACTGAAGCTTTCTTT. Full variable domain (outside the CDR3, taken from reference TRBV30 and TRBJ1-1): SQTIHQWPATLVQPVGSPLSLECTVEGTSNPNLYWYRQAAGRGLQLLFYSVGIGQISSEVPQNLSASRPQDRQFILSSKKLLLSDSGFYLCAWKKGVVFSTEAFFGQGTRLTVV.

The chain carries TRBV18 and TRBJ1-1; 9 bases agree with TRBD1. V trimming: 4 bases; J trimming: 1 base; junction bases outside the gene matches: 4. Germline CDR1 and CDR2: KGHSH and LQKENI. The CDR3 contains 15 residues. DNA for the CDR3: TGTGCCAGCTCACGAGGACAGGGGCCGAACACTGAAGCTTTCTTT. Protein product: CASSRGQGPNTEAFF.

The chain recombines TRBV5-4 with TRBJ2-1; 12 nucleotides align to TRBD2. CDR1 and CDR2 from the germline V gene are SGHNT and YYREEE (reference sequence). V shed 4 bases and J 10 bases; nucleotides not matched to a gene: 12. The CDR3 covers 16 residues. The CDR3: CASSRRTSGISREQFF. In nucleotides, the CDR3 is TGTGCCAGCAGCCGTAGGACTAGCGGGATTTCACGGGAGCAGTTCTTC.

The V gene is TRBV4-2, the J gene TRBJ2-3; D gene unclear. The CDR3 sequence is 14 residues long. CDR1 LGHNA and CDR2 YNFKEQ come from the germline V gene. V was trimmed by 1 base and J by 2 bases, leaving 7 bases between them. The CDR3 DNA sequence: TGTGCCAGCAGCCAAGCAGTCCCCACAGATACGCAGTATTTT. Protein product: CASSQAVPTDTQYF.

J is TRBJ2-1 and V is TRBV2; D uncertain. Germline V gene data show CDR1 as SNHLY and CDR2 as FYNNEI. This CDR3 contains 13 residues. V was trimmed by 3 bases and J by 4 bases, leaving 7 bases between them. DNA for the CDR3: TGTGCCAGCAGTGAGGAGAGATACAATGAGCAGTTCTTC. Translating it yields CASSEERYNEQFF.

This chain links TRBV6-6 with TRBJ2-7, with a weak D call TRBD1 (6 bases). CDR1 is MNHNY, CDR2 SVGAGI, per germline (reference sequence). The CDR3 spans 12 residues. V lost 10 bases and J 0 bases, leaving 10 bases between the germline ends. CDR3 amino acids: CATKDSSYEQYF. CDR3 coding DNA: TGTGCCACCAAGGACAGCTCCTACGAGCAGTACTTC.

The V and J genes are TRBV7-8 and TRBJ1-1; TRBD1 aligns across 7 bases. The CDR3 has 14 amino acids. Germline values: CDR1 SGHVS, CDR2 FQNEAQ. J lost 2 bases, V lost 6 bases, and 6 bases had no gene match. DNA of the CDR3: TGTGCCAGCAGGTTGACAGGGATCAACACTGAAGCTTTCTTT. Translated, it gives CASRLTGINTEAFF.

The V and J genes are TRBV4-2 and TRBJ1-2; a weak D match, TRBD1 (5 bases). V lost 0 bases and J 4 bases, leaving 12 bases between the germline ends. Germline CDR1 and CDR2: LGHNA and YNFKEQ. CDR3 length: 15 amino acids. CDR3 DNA sequence: TGTGCCAGCAGCCAAGAGGGGGGGGATTTCTATGGCTACACCTTC. Its protein is CASSQEGGDFYGYTF.

J is TRBJ2-7 and V is TRBV19, with TRBD1 identical over 11 bases. With 3 bases clipped from V and 3 bases from J, the junction kept 4 bases outside the gene matches. The CDR3 has 15 amino acids. Germline V gene data show CDR1 as LNHDA and CDR2 as SQIVND (reference sequence). CDR3 sequence reads: CASSIRGTGGYEQYF. The CDR3 DNA reads as TGTGCCAGTAGTATTAGGGGGACAGGGGGCTACGAGCAGTACTTC.

V usage is TRBV28 and J usage is TRBJ1-4; D is unclear. This CDR3 comprises 13 residues. CDR1 and CDR2 from the germline V gene are MDHEN and SYDVKM. The ends were cut back, 3 bases at V and 8 bases at J, with 10 bases in the middle. Here the CDR3 reads CASSFTLQEKLFF. CDR3 nucleotides: TGTGCCAGCAGTTTTACCCTTCAGGAAAAACTGTTTTTT.

The chain has TRBV18 and TRBJ1-2; no clear D. The CDR3 is made up of 14 amino acids. From germline, CDR1 is KGHSH and CDR2 LQKENI. Trimming took off 6 bases at V and 7 bases at J, with 18 bases between the two ends. CDR3 sequence reads: CASSPAGLVGGYTF. DNA of the CDR3: TGTGCCAGCTCTCCAGCTGGACTGGTTGGTGGCTACACCTTC.

This clone was detected only once. V is TRBV7-3 and J is TRBJ2-1, with D perhaps TRBD2 (6 bases). This CDR3 is built from 14 residues. The ends were cut back, 5 bases at V and 6 bases at J, with 14 bases in the middle. Germline CDR1 reads SGHTA; CDR2 reads FQGTGA. The CDR3 DNA reads as TGTGCCAGCAGCCTGGGGACTCCCGGCAATGAGCAGTTCTTC. Translated: CASSLGTPGNEQFF.

CDR3 amino acids: CASSSTEGYEQYF. The CDR3, as DNA: TGTGCCAGCAGCTCCACGGAGGGGTACGAGCAGTACTTC. The chain uses TRBV5-4 and TRBJ2-7, with D maybe TRBD2 (6 bases). Germline loops: CDR1 SGHNT, CDR2 YYREEE (reference sequence). The CDR3 runs 13 residues. V shed 3 bases and J shed 4 bases, with 11 bases lying between them.

As DNA, the CDR3 is TGTGCCAGTAGTAAACAGGGGGTCGAGCAGTACTTC. Residues: CASSKQGVEQYF. The chain employs TRBV19 and TRBJ2-7, with 8 bases identical to TRBD1. The germline V gene encodes CDR1 LNHDA and CDR2 SQIVND (reference sequence). The trim removed 4 bases at V and 6 bases at J, leaving 2 bases unmatched. The CDR3 extends over 12 amino acids.

The V call is TRBV19, the J call TRBJ1-5, with TRBD1 as a possible D gene (6 bases). CDR3 size: 17 residues. From germline, CDR1 is LNHDA and CDR2 SQIVND (reference sequence). V shed 7 bases and J shed 0 bases, with 19 bases lying between them. For the CDR3, the DNA is TGTGCCAGTACCATGGGGGGGGGACAACCTAGCAATCAGCCCCAGCATTTT. Translation: CASTMGGGQPSNQPQHF.

The chain has TRBV2 and TRBJ1-5, with D perhaps matching TRBD1 (5 bases). This CDR3 is 13 amino acids long. Germline CDR1 is SNHLY and CDR2 is FYNNEI. Trimming shortened V by 3 bases and J by 5 bases, and 8 bases separated the two germline ends. CDR3: CASSDGGDQPQHF. CDR3 coding DNA: TGTGCCAGCAGTGATGGAGGGGATCAGCCCCAGCATTTT.